A single sample gave rise to the 17 T cell receptor beta chains below, sequenced in a study of shared clonotypes between healthy human individuals. Sequenced by immunoSEQ multiplex PCR; TCRdb stores in-frame clones only, minus some. The sample shows about 510,000 clones, about 79% of them seen only once. Sequenced sample: PBMCs. The origin of the receptors is a woman aged 35 to 49 in good health. Some clones in this sample may be carry-over from other donors' samples.

The V call is TRBV18, the J call TRBJ2-1; the match to TRBD2 covers 16 bases. V lost 3 bases to trimming and J lost 0 bases; unmatched junction nucleotides: 5. Germline CDR1 is KGHSH and CDR2 is LQKENI. The CDR3 is 19 amino acids. CDR3 sequence: CASSPGTSGRESSYNEQFF. The CDR3 bases are TGTGCCAGCTCACCCGGGACTAGCGGGAGGGAGAGCTCCTACAATGAGCAGTTCTTC.

This chain connects TRBV5-6 to TRBJ2-4; D possibly uses TRBD1 or TRBD2 (6 bases each). The germline V gene encodes CDR1 SGHDT and CDR2 YYEEEE. The V and J ends lost 1 base and 6 bases respectively, with 14 bases between them. The length of the CDR3 is 15 residues. The CDR3 is CASSLSGGTRNIQYF. The CDR3 DNA reads TGTGCCAGCAGCTTGTCCGGGGGCACGAGAAACATTCAGTACTTC. Supplemented by reference TRBV5-6 and TRBJ2-4, the full variable domain reads DAGVTQSPTHLIKTRGQQVTLRCSPKSGHDTVSWYQQALGQGPQFIFQYYEEEERQRGNFPDRFSGHQFPNYSSELNVNALLLGDSALYLCASSLSGGTRNIQYFGAGTRLSVL.

The chain combines TRBV29-1 with TRBJ2-2, with 8 bases fitting TRBD2. CDR1 and CDR2 from the germline V gene are SQVTM and ANQGSEA. The CDR3 sequence is 13 residues long. J gave up 6 bases and V 7 bases, and 7 bases lay outside the gene matches. The CDR3: CSGGGTRSGELFF. CDR3 coding DNA: TGCAGCGGCGGGGGGACTAGGTCCGGGGAGCTGTTTTTT.

The rearrangement links TRBV28 to TRBJ2-2, with TRBD1 as a possible D gene (6 bases). The CDR3 runs 15 residues. The V and J ends lost 4 bases and 5 bases respectively, with 14 bases between them. Germline CDR1 reads MDHEN; CDR2 reads SYDVKM. The CDR3 coding sequence is TGTGCCAGCAGTTCTGGGACACCCGAAACCGGGGAGCTGTTTTTT. The encoded protein is CASSSGTPETGELFF.

This chain connects TRBV7-2 to TRBJ2-3; 9 nucleotides agree with TRBD2. CDR3 length: 15 residues. Losses at the gene ends were 5 bases for V and 7 bases for J; bases not matched to a gene: 10. CDR1 and CDR2 from the germline V gene are SGHTA and FQGNSA. The CDR3 DNA sequence: TGTGCCAGCAGCCCCTTGGGCGGGGGGGGGTATACGCAGTATTTT. This sequence encodes CASSPLGGGGYTQYF.

This chain uses TRBV28 with TRBJ1-6; 8 nucleotides line up with TRBD1. There are 15 residues in the CDR3. V was clipped by 5 bases and J by 9 bases; unmatched bases: 9. Germline V lookup: CDR1 MDHEN, CDR2 SYDVKM. The CDR3 nucleotides read TGTGCCAGCAGTCCCCAGGACAGGGATAGTTCACCCCTCCACTTT. This encodes CASSPQDRDSSPLHF.

The chain links TRBV7-2 to TRBJ2-4; unclear D gene. CDR1 SGHTA and CDR2 FQGNSA come from the germline V gene. Deletions cut 2 bases from V and 11 bases from J, with 13 bases between. The CDR3 runs to 13 residues. The CDR3 sequence: CASSLRPGTVQYF. The CDR3 DNA reads as TGTGCCAGCAGCTTACGACCGGGCACAGTTCAGTACTTC.

The V and J genes are TRBV29-1 and TRBJ1-2; TRBD1 matches 9 bases. The CDR3 spans 13 residues. Trimming at V came to 6 bases and at J to 4 bases, leaving 6 bases not matched to a gene. Germline V gene data show CDR1 as SQVTM and CDR2 as ANQGSEA. The CDR3 here is CSVGDRDGYGYTF. The CDR3 coding sequence is TGCAGCGTGGGGGACAGGGATGGCTATGGCTACACCTTC.

The chain joins TRBV19 to TRBJ1-2; 11 bases fit TRBD1. This CDR3 has 15 residues. Looked up from germline, CDR1 is LNHDA and CDR2 is SQIVND (reference sequence). The J segment lost 5 bases and the V segment lost 6 bases, leaving 8 bases of the junction unmatched. The CDR3 nucleotides read TGTGCCAGTAGAGAATACGGACAGGGGGCTTATGGCTACACCTTC. Translating gives CASREYGQGAYGYTF.

V is TRBV5-4 and J is TRBJ2-3, with 11 bases identical to TRBD2. The V and J ends lost 0 bases and 2 bases, in that order; junction bases with no gene match: 11. This CDR3 is 19 amino acids long. CDR1 is SGHNT, CDR2 YYREEE, per germline (reference sequence). CDR3 residues: CASSLVTSGSGNPTDTQYF. The CDR3 DNA follows: TGTGCCAGCAGCTTGGTTACTAGCGGGAGTGGTAACCCCACAGATACGCAGTATTTT.

The rearrangement links TRBV7-9 to TRBJ2-1; D may be TRBD1 (5 bases). V dropped 3 bases and J dropped 4 bases, with 13 bases sitting between them. The CDR3 is 15 residues long. Looked up from germline, CDR1 is SEHNR and CDR2 is FQNEAQ (reference sequence). The CDR3 spells CASSLGQGIYNEQFF. The CDR3 coding sequence is TGTGCCAGCAGCTTGGGGCAGGGAATTTACAATGAGCAGTTCTTC.

Comment on this clone: Other nucleotide sequences in the sample specify the same CDR3. This chain links TRBV27 with TRBJ2-3, with 15 bases lining up with TRBD2. J was trimmed by 6 bases and V by 6 bases; bases with no gene match: 4. The CDR3 contains 15 residues. The germline CDR1 and CDR2 sequences are MNHEY and SMNVEV (reference sequence). CDR3 DNA sequence: TGTGCCAGCAGCGCCGGGACTAGCGGGAGGGATACGCAGTATTTT. Amino acids: CASSAGTSGRDTQYF.

The CDR3 loop reads CSGLGGAHYEQYF. CDR3 in DNA: TGCAGCGGACTCGGGGGAGCTCACTACGAGCAGTACTTC. This chain connects TRBV29-1 to TRBJ2-7; possible D gene TRBD2, 6 bases. CDR3 length equals 13 residues. Trimming shortened V by 7 bases and J by 3 bases, and 16 bases separated the two germline ends. Germline values: CDR1 SQVTM, CDR2 ANQGSEA.

The CDR3 is CASSLELGSPLHF. CDR3 nucleotides: TGCGCCAGCAGCTTGGAATTAGGTTCACCCCTCCACTTT. This chain uses TRBV5-1 with TRBJ1-6; D is unclear. CDR3 length: 13 residues. V lost 0 bases and J lost 9, with 7 bases in between. Germline V lookup: CDR1 SGHRS, CDR2 YFSETQ.

V gene TRBV9 combines with J gene TRBJ2-7; D not certain. V was pared by 3 bases and J by 0 bases, with 13 bases between. CDR1 and CDR2 from the germline V gene are SGDLS and YYNGEE. This CDR3 is built from 15 residues. The CDR3 nucleotides read TGTGCCAGCAGCGAGGGCCATAACCCCTCCTACGAGCAGTACTTC. As protein: CASSEGHNPSYEQYF.

This clone is a singleton in its sample. This sequence joins TRBV4-2 and TRBJ1-4; D is unclear. V lost 4 bases, J lost 8 bases, and 17 bases lay in between. Looked up from germline, CDR1 is LGHNA and CDR2 is YNFKEQ. The CDR3 runs 15 residues. The CDR3 spells CASSPNPAQREKLFF. The CDR3 DNA reads as TGTGCCAGCAGCCCGAACCCGGCCCAGAGGGAAAAACTGTTTTTT.

This clone was detected only a few times. The rearrangement links TRBV19 to TRBJ1-5, with 7 bases that match TRBD1. CDR1 and CDR2 (germline): LNHDA, SQIVND (reference sequence). The CDR3 is made up of 15 amino acids. The junction had 5 bases not matched to a gene; V was cut back by 2 bases and J by 4 bases. This chain's CDR3 is CASSIRQGSNQPQHF. The CDR3 region has the DNA TGTGCCAGTAGTATAAGACAGGGTTCGAATCAGCCCCAGCATTTT. The full variable domain, completed using reference TRBV19 and TRBJ1-5, is DGGITQSPKYLFRKEGQNVTLSCEQNLNHDAMYWYRQDPGQGLRLIYYSQIVNDFQKGDIAEGYSVSREKKESFPLTVTSAQKNPTAFYLCASSIRQGSNQPQHFGDGTRLSIL.